Each of the 3 T cell receptor beta chains below was sequenced from the same sample in a study of OX40 agonist ivuxolimab in advanced cancers. Library method: the immunoSEQ multiplex PCR assay. TCRdb stores this immuneACCESS table with in-frame sequences only. Part of the clones is absent; in the studies checked, under half of the shortfall reflects unresolved V genes, and no reason is known for the rest. Counted in this sample were under 100,000 clones; 89% of them appeared once. 0.33% of the sample belongs to the ten largest clones. This specimen was CD4+ or CD8+ T cells sorted from blood, taken in a trial of the OX40 agonist ivuxolimab. Every receptor here comes from an adult with an advanced solid tumor such as melanoma, head and neck, liver or kidney cancer.

The rearrangement uses TRBV5-1 and TRBJ2-7; D is undetermined. Trimming pared 4 bases from V and 2 bases from J, leaving 13 bases between. Germline V gene lookup returns CDR1 SGHRS and CDR2 YFSETQ. The CDR3 length is 14 residues. This CDR3 is CASSEAAPTYEQYF. The CDR3 DNA sequence: TGCGCCAGCAGCGAGGCGGCCCCGACCTACGAGCAGTACTTC.

The chain employs TRBV6-5 and TRBJ2-1; a possible D gene is TRBD1 (6 bases). Trimming stripped 7 bases from V and 6 bases from J, with 19 bases between. Germline lookup yields CDR1 MNHEY and CDR2 SVGAGI. The CDR3 totals 15 residues. CDR3 loop: CASIPARGYGNEQFF. CDR3 DNA: TGTGCCAGCATCCCCGCCAGGGGTTATGGCAATGAGCAGTTCTTC.

This clone turned up a few times. The chain uses TRBV5-1 and TRBJ1-2, with 7 bases aligning to TRBD1. The CDR3 is 15 amino acids. Germline CDR1 is SGHRS and CDR2 is YFSETQ. J gave up 7 bases and V 0 bases, and 9 bases lay outside the gene matches. CDR3: CASSLDRGLGGGYTF. The DNA for the CDR3 is TGCGCCAGCAGCTTGGACAGGGGCCTCGGTGGTGGCTACACCTTC.